A single sample gave rise to the 18 T cell receptor beta chains below, sequenced in a study of shared clonotypes between healthy human individuals. Assay used: immunoSEQ multiplex PCR; TCRdb lists only in-frame clones, some missing. The sample consists of about 490,000 clones, 76% of them appearing once. Sample: PBMCs. The source of these receptors is a woman aged 40 to 50 in good health. Some clones in this sample may be carry-over from other donors' samples.

The V and J genes are TRBV5-1 and TRBJ2-7; D possibly corresponds to TRBD2 (8 bases). This CDR3 region has 19 residues. Per germline, CDR1 SGHRS and CDR2 YFSETQ. Trimming shortened V by 7 bases and J by 0 bases, and 29 bases separated the two germline ends. The CDR3 protein is CASREGFNTPGTVSYEQYF. The CDR3 DNA is TGCGCCAGCCGGGAGGGGTTTAATACCCCCGGGACAGTCTCCTACGAGCAGTACTTC.

This clone was detected a few times. V and J are TRBV19 and TRBJ2-7; a weak D match, TRBD1 (6 bases). V was clipped by 6 bases and J by 2 bases, with 17 bases between them. CDR3 length equals 15 residues. Germline loops: CDR1 LNHDA, CDR2 SQIVND (reference sequence). Here the CDR3 reads CASSPLPDSPYEQYF. CDR3 DNA: TGTGCCAGTAGCCCTCTTCCGGACAGCCCCTACGAGCAGTACTTC.

This clone has a single count. The V gene is TRBV28, the J gene TRBJ2-7, with D perhaps TRBD1 (7 bases). This CDR3 region has 13 residues. The germline V gene has CDR1 MDHEN and CDR2 SYDVKM. V was clipped by 10 bases and J by 7 bases, with 20 bases between them. CDR3 sequence (DNA): TGTGCCACCAGACAGGGAGGACTACGGGAGCAGTACTTC. Translating it yields CATRQGGLREQYF.

The rearrangement uses TRBV28 and TRBJ2-2, with TRBD1 matching 8 bases. There are 18 residues in the CDR3. Germline V gene data show CDR1 as MDHEN and CDR2 as SYDVKM. J gave up 2 bases and V 6 bases, and 14 bases lay outside the gene matches. The CDR3 sequence: CASSRTGSGGTNTGELFF. The CDR3 coding sequence is TGTGCCAGCAGCCGGACAGGGTCCGGCGGGACCAACACCGGGGAGCTGTTTTTT.

The chain links TRBV19 to TRBJ1-5; possibly TRBD1 for D (5 bases). V gave up 3 bases and J gave up 7 bases, with 16 bases separating them. CDR3 length: 15 amino acids. Germline V gene data show CDR1 as LNHDA and CDR2 as SQIVND (reference sequence). DNA of the CDR3: TGTGCCAGTAGTATCCGGGCGCAGGGAGGGCAGCCCCAGCATTTT. Its translation is CASSIRAQGGQPQHF.

The rearrangement joins TRBV19 to TRBJ1-5; D is uncertain. The ends were cut back, 5 bases at V and 10 bases at J, with 12 bases in the middle. The CDR3 runs 12 residues. Germline V gene data show CDR1 as LNHDA and CDR2 as SQIVND (reference sequence). The CDR3 bases are TGTGCCAGTAGTTACCCGCAGGCACCCCAGCATTTT. Translating gives CASSYPQAPQHF.

The chain recombines TRBV30 with TRBJ1-3; D is ambiguous. The CDR3 extends over 13 amino acids. The ends were cut back, 1 base at V and 5 bases at J, with 9 bases in the middle. Germline V gene lookup returns CDR1 GTSNPN and CDR2 SVGIG (reference sequence). The CDR3 loop reads CAWSALIRNTIYF. The CDR3 DNA is TGTGCCTGGAGTGCCCTAATAAGAAACACCATATATTTT.

The V call is TRBV7-3, the J call TRBJ2-1; TRBD2 aligns across 13 bases. V was pared by 1 base and J by 4 bases, with 10 bases of the junction left unmatched. The germline V gene has CDR1 SGHTA and CDR2 FQGTGA. The CDR3 spans 19 residues. For the CDR3, the DNA is TGTGCCAGCAGCTTAAGCCGACTAGCGGGAGGCCGAGAGTACAATGAGCAGTTCTTC. Its protein is CASSLSRLAGGREYNEQFF.

In this sample, this clone turned up many times. This rearrangement joins TRBV5-5 to TRBJ1-5; 7 bases map to TRBD1. This CDR3 is 15 amino acids long. V shed 6 bases and J 2 bases; nucleotides not matched to a gene: 8. In germline, CDR1 is SGHKS, CDR2 YYEKEE (reference sequence). The chain's CDR3 is CASTLQGVGNQPQHF. The DNA of the CDR3 is TGTGCCAGCACGCTCCAGGGGGTGGGCAATCAGCCCCAGCATTTT.

The chain joins TRBV29-1 to TRBJ1-1; 9 positions agree with TRBD1. This CDR3 has 11 amino acids. Germline-derived CDR1 and CDR2 are SQVTM and ANQGSEA. V was pared by 7 bases and J by 6 bases, with 3 bases of the junction left unmatched. CDR3 in DNA: TGCAGCGGACAGGGGGAGGCTGAAGCTTTCTTT. Translating gives CSGQGEAEAFF. The whole variable domain, filled in from reference TRBV29-1 and TRBJ1-1, reads SAVISQKPSRDICQRGTSLTIQCQVDSQVTMMFWYRQQPGQSLTLIATANQGSEATYESGFVIDKFPISRPNLTFSTLTVSNMSPEDSSIYLCSGQGEAEAFFGQGTRLTVV.

This clone was observed a few times. A far larger clone is just one base off, so this is likely a read error. The rearrangement uses TRBV30 and TRBJ1-2; D is undetermined. The CDR3 loop spans 11 amino acids. Germline-derived CDR1 and CDR2 are GTSNPN and SVGIG (reference sequence). Trimming shortened V by 2 bases and J by 10 bases, and 11 bases separated the two germline ends. The CDR3 is CAWSPPADYTF. The DNA of the CDR3 is TGTGCCTGGAGTCCTCCCGCGGACTACACCTTC. The variable domain in full, with the rest retrieved from reference TRBV30 and TRBJ1-2, is SQTIHQWPATLVQPVGSPLSLECTVEGTSNPNLYWYRQAAGRGLQLLFYSVGIGQISSEVPQNLSASRPQDRQFILSSKKLLLSDSGFYLCAWSPPADYTFGSGTRLTVV.

The CDR3 bases are TGTGCCAGCAGCCAAATCCTCCAGGGCGTTACGCAGTATTTT. Its translation: CASSQILQGVTQYF. V and J are TRBV4-2 and TRBJ2-3; the D gene is possibly TRBD1 (5 bases). V lost 2 bases and J lost 8, with 14 bases in between. CDR3 length equals 14 residues. Per germline, CDR1 LGHNA and CDR2 YNFKEQ.

This chain links TRBV5-1 with TRBJ2-7, with D perhaps matching TRBD2 (6 bases). Trimming pared 0 bases from V and 4 bases from J, leaving 14 bases between. This CDR3 has 15 amino acids. Germline CDR1 is SGHRS and CDR2 is YFSETQ. CDR3 region: CASSLGHLAKYEQYF. In DNA form, the CDR3 reads TGCGCCAGCAGCTTGGGGCACCTAGCGAAATACGAGCAGTACTTC.

The V and J genes are TRBV5-4 and TRBJ2-5; weak D call: TRBD2 (5 bases). Trimming cost V 3 bases and J 2 bases, with 11 bases left between them. This CDR3 contains 14 residues. Germline loops: CDR1 SGHNT, CDR2 YYREEE (reference sequence). DNA of the CDR3: TGTGCCAGCAGCTCCTGGGCGGGTCAAGAGACCCAGTACTTC. Amino acids: CASSSWAGQETQYF.

The rearrangement links TRBV29-1 to TRBJ2-5; no clear D. The V gene's germline CDR1 is SQVTM and CDR2 ANQGSEA. The CDR3 covers 11 residues. V lost 2 bases and J lost 14, with 15 bases in between. DNA for the CDR3: TGCAGCGTTGAAATGGGGTCGCGCCCTTACTTC. Residues: CSVEMGSRPYF.

The rearrangement links TRBV6-1 to TRBJ2-1; 13 bases fit TRBD2. The V gene end was trimmed by 0 bases and the J gene end by 8 bases; junction bases not matched to a gene: 13. In germline, CDR1 is MNHNS, CDR2 SASEGT. This CDR3 has 19 residues. In DNA form, the CDR3 reads TGTGCCAGCAGTGAAGCGCGGGGACTAGCGGGGAGATTAGTCGATGAGCAGTTCTTC. It yields the protein CASSEARGLAGRLVDEQFF.

Only one count was recorded for this clone. The gene calls are TRBV30 and TRBJ2-7; D is possibly TRBD2 (7 bases). CDR3 length: 14 amino acids. V lost 6 bases and J 3 bases, leaving 18 bases between the germline ends. Per germline, CDR1 GTSNPN and CDR2 SVGIG (reference sequence). This chain's CDR3 is CACGQGGGIYEQYF. The CDR3 nucleotides read TGTGCCTGTGGGCAGGGAGGGGGGATCTACGAGCAGTACTTC.

This clone has just a few counts. The chain uses TRBV5-1 and TRBJ2-7, with D tentatively TRBD1 (5 bases). The V and J ends lost 3 bases and 3 bases respectively, with 7 bases between them. Looked up from germline, CDR1 is SGHRS and CDR2 is YFSETQ. The CDR3 runs 12 residues. CDR3 amino acids: CASSSQGYEQYF. CDR3 in DNA: TGCGCCAGCAGCTCCCAGGGCTACGAGCAGTACTTC.